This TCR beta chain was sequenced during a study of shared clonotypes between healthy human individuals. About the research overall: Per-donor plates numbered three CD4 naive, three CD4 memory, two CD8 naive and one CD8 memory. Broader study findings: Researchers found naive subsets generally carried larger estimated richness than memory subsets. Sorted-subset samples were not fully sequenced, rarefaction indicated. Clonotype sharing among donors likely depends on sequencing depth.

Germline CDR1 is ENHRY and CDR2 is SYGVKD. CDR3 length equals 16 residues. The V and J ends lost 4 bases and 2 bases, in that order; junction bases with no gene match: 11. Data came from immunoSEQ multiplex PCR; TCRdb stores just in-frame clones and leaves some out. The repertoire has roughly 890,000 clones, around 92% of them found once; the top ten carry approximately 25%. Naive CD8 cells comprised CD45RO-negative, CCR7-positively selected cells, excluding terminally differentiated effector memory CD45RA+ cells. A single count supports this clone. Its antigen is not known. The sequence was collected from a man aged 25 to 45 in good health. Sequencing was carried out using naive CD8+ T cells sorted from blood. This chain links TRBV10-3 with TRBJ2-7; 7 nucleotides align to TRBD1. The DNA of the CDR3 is TGTGCCATCAGTGTCGTGGACAGGACGCCCCCCTACGAGCAGTACTTC. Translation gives CAISVVDRTPPYEQYF.